The entry below gives a single T cell receptor beta chain sequence along with its context. Only a few counts were recorded for this clonotype. Its specific antigen is unknown. It has no much larger one-base neighbor in the sample; base qualities were not kept. The library was produced with PCR. Sequencing instrument: Illumina HiSeq 2500. To normalize quantification of the TCRbeta repertoire, the TCR libraries were built with molecular barcoding that relied on unique molecular identifiers. TCRdb reworked the public reads: Q25 trimming with fastp, MiXCR clone assembly, productive beta chains retained. Rows are unified per CDR3 protein, each entry keeping the most common DNA and genes. This sample has 600,000 or so distinct CDR3 sequences in its table, and approximately 22% of those were observed once. The ten largest clones capture around an eighth of the sample. The data belong to a study of T-cell reconstitution after alpha-beta-depleted transplantation in children (dated by TCRdb to 2016 to 2017). Study-level background: The study quantitatively tracked T-cell immune reconstitution after TCRalphabeta/CD19-depleted allogeneic hematopoietic cell transplantation in children using TCR repertoire profiling.

This specimen's treatment or condition label, per the study, means: allogeneic hematopoietic cell transplantation with graft depleted of TCRalphabeta T cells and CD19 B cells. Transplant recipients were children who received TCRalphabeta/CD19-depleted allogeneic hematopoietic cell grafts. Broader findings and caveats from the paper: Apparently early alphabetaT-cell count recovery about two months after transplant reportedly relied on only several hundred rapidly expanded clones derived from non-depleted graft cells. Hyperexpanded clone frequencies declined over subsequent months; after one year, T-cell counts and TCRbeta diversity were mostly attributed to newly produced T cells. In some patients, high TCRbeta diversity at day 60 was attributed to recipient T cells and intrathymic progenitors that had survived conditioning.

CDR1 and CDR2, looked up from the germline V gene (reference sequence), are LNHNV and YYDKDF. V lost 1 base and J lost 7 bases; the stretch between them is 17 bases long. The CDR3 covers 16 residues, taking in both the cysteine and the phenylalanine. Left in the record is the CDR3 DNA by itself, 48 bases read in frame from the first base. The sample in question was PBMCs, mostly from graft donor cells, obtained 360 days after TCRalphabeta/CD19-depleted stem cell transplant. The TCR comes from a boy under two years old who had a stem cell transplant for acute myeloid leukemia, so the T cells may come from the graft donor. Recombination connected TRBV15 to TRBJ1-5; a confident D gene designation cannot be given. The CDR3 in this case is CATSRGSRTHGQPQHF. The DNA reads TGTGCCACCAGCAGAGGATCCCGCACTCACGGGCAGCCCCAGCATTTT.